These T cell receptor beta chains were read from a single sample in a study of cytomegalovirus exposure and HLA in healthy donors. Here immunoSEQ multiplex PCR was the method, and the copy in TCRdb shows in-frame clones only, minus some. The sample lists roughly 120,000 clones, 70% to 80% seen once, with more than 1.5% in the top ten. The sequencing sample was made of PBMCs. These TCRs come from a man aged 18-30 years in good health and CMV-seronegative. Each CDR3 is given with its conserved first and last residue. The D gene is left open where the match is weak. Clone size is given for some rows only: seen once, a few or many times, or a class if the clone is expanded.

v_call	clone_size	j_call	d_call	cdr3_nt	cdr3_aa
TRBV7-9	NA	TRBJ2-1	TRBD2	TGTGCCAGCAGCTTAGTACTAGCGTCAAGGGGCGATGAGCAGTTCTTC	CASSLVLASRGDEQFF
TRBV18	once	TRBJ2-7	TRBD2	TGTGCCAGCTCACCGACTCCCGGGACTAGCGGTTCCTACGAGCAGTACTTC	CASSPTPGTSGSYEQYF
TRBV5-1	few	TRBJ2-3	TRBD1	TGCGCCAGCAGCTTGGTAAGAAGACAGGGGGCAAGTGATACGCAGTATTTT	CASSLVRRQGASDTQYF
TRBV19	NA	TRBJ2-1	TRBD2	TGTGCCAGTACCCCAGGCGGGACTAGCGGGAGGGGGGAGCAGTTCTTC	CASTPGGTSGRGEQFF
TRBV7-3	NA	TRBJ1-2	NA	TGTGCCAGCAGCCTACTGGGGGGAGGCTCTTATGGCTACACCTTC	CASSLLGGGSYGYTF
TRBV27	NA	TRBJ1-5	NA	TGTGCCAGCAGTTTAGTGCGGGCGGGGGGATGGCCCCAGCATTTT	CASSLVRAGGWPQHF
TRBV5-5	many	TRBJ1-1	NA	TGTGCCAGCAGCTTGGTCGGGGGACGGGAGGGCACTGAAGCTTTCTTT	CASSLVGGREGTEAFF
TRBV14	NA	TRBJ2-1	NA	TGTGCCAGCAGCCAAGACTCAAGGGGGATCCGAGTAGGGCAGTTCTTC	CASSQDSRGIRVGQFF
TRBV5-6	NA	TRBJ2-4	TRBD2	TGTGCCAGCAGCTTGGTGGGTAGCGGGAGAAGCATTCAGTACTTC	CASSLVGSGRSIQYF
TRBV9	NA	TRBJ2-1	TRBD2	TGTGCCAGCAGCGTGGGACTAGCGGGAATTAGCGATGAGCAGTTCTTC	CASSVGLAGISDEQFF
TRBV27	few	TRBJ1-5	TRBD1	TGTGCCAGCGCCGGGACAGGCCTCCAGCCCCAGCATTTT	CASAGTGLQPQHF
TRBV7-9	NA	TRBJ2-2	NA	TGTGCCAGCACCCCCGGAGACGAGGGCACCGGGGAGCTGTTTTTT	CASTPGDEGTGELFF
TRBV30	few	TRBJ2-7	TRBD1	TGTGCCTGGACCACAGGGGCCTCGGGCTGCGAGCAGTACTTC	CAWTTGASGCEQYF
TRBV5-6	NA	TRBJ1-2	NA	TGTGCCAGCAGCCCCCCGGGGTCGTCTGGCTACACCTTC	CASSPPGSSGYTF
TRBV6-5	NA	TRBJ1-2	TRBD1	TGTGCCAGCCGCGACAGGGGCTATGGCTACACCTTC	CASRDRGYGYTF
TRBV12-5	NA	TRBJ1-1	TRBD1	TGTGCTAGTGGCTGGACAGGGGACATGAACACTGAAGCTTTCTTT	CASGWTGDMNTEAFF
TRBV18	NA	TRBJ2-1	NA	TGTGCCAGCTCAAAAACAGGGTCGACCTACAATGAGCAGTTCTTC	CASSKTGSTYNEQFF
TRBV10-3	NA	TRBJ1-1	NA	TGTGCCATCAGTGAGTCGGTTACTCAAGCTTTCTTT	CAISESVTQAFF
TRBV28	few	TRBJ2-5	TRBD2	TGTGCCAGCAGTTTAGGGACTATACAAGAGACCCAGTACTTC	CASSLGTIQETQYF
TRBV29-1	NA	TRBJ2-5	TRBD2	TGCAGCGCCGGAGCCATAGCGGGAAGGAGTCGGGAGACCCAGTACTTC	CSAGAIAGRSRETQYF
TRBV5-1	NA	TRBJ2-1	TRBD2	TGCGCCAGCAGCTTAAATTTAGGGGGACTAGCCAGCAATGAGCAGTTCTTC	CASSLNLGGLASNEQFF
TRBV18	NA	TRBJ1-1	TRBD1	TGTGCCAGCTCACACCGGGACAGGGGGGGAAACACTGAAGCTTTCTTT	CASSHRDRGGNTEAFF
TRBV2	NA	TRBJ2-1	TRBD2	TGTGCCAGCAGGGTTGGACTAGCGGGAGGCAATGAGCAGTTCTTC	CASRVGLAGGNEQFF
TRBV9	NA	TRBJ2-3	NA	TGTGCCAGCAGCGTGGATCTAGCGTTAAGCACAGATACGCAGTATTTT	CASSVDLALSTDTQYF
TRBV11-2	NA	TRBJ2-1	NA	TGTGCCAGCAGCTTGGGACTCAGAGACAATGAGCAGTTCTTC	CASSLGLRDNEQFF
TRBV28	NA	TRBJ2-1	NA	TGTGCCCCCCGGCGGGTTAGCTCCTACAATGAGCAGTTCTTC	CAPRRVSSYNEQFF